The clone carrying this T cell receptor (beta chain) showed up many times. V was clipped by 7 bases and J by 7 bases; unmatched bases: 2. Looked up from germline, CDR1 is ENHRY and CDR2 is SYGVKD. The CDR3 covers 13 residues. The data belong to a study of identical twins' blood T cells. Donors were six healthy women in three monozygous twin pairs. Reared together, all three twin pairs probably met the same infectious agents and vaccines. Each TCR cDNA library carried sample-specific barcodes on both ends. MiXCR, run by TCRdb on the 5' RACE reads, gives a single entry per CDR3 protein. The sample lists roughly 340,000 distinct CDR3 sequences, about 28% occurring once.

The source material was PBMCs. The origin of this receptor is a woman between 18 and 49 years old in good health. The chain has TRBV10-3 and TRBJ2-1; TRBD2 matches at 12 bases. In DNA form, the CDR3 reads TGTGCCATCATGACTAGCGGGAGAAATGAGCAGTTCTTC. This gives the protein CAIMTSGRNEQFF.